A selection of T cell receptor beta chains follows, all from one sample in a study of blood T cell repertoires in COVID-19. TCRdb's table, derived via immunoSEQ multiplex PCR, lists solely in-frame clones and lacks some. The data show 300,000 or so clones, with about nine tenths seen just once and about 10% held by the top ten. Sample: PBMCs or T cells enriched from blood (not recorded which). The source is a woman in her late teens or twenties who had recovered from COVID-19. The CDR3 runs from the conserved cysteine through the conserved F or W. D genes are given only for firm matches. The size field is filled for only some rows; it gives once, few, many or a size class.

>NA|TRBJ2-2|TRBV4-1|NA
TGCGCCAGCAGCGAGATACCGGGACTCACGAACACCGGGGAGCTGTTTTTT
CASSEIPGLTNTGELFF
>NA|TRBJ2-1|TRBV5-5|NA
TGTGCCAGCAGCTTGGATGGGACTCGCCGGGATGAGCAGTTCTTC
CASSLDGTRRDEQFF
>TRBD1|TRBJ2-5|TRBV5-1|once
TGCGCCAGCAGCTATGGGACAGGGAATCTGGAGACCCAGTACTTC
CASSYGTGNLETQYF
>NA|TRBJ1-1|TRBV24-1|NA
TGTGCCACCAGTGCACAGGGTGTCGCTGAAGCTTTCTTT
CATSAQGVAEAFF
>TRBD1|TRBJ1-3|TRBV30|NA
TGTGCCTGGGCGGGACAGGGCTACACCATATATTTT
CAWAGQGYTIYF
>NA|TRBJ2-7|TRBV3-1/TRBV3-2|few
TGTGCCAGCAGCCAAGCTTACGAGCAGTACTTC
CASSQAYEQYF
>TRBD2|TRBJ2-7|TRBV6-5|NA
TGTGCCAGCGCGTGGGCGGGAGAGTACGAGCAGTACTTC
CASAWAGEYEQYF
>NA|TRBJ2-1|TRBV15|NA
TGTGCCACCAGCAGAGTGGGTGAGGGAGAGGGATATAATGAGCAGTTCTTC
CATSRVGEGEGYNEQFF
>NA|TRBJ1-3|TRBV9|NA
TGTGCCAGCAGCGTAGGGGGAGCTATCTCTGGAAACACCATATATTTT
CASSVGGAISGNTIYF
>TRBD2|TRBJ2-2|TRBV28|NA
TGTGCCAGCTCATCGGGGGGGAACACCGGGGAGCTGTTTTTT
CASSSGGNTGELFF